A single sample is the source of the 14 T cell receptor beta chains below, sequenced in a study of blood T cell repertoires in COVID-19. Clones were sequenced by immunoSEQ multiplex PCR, and TCRdb holds only the in-frame ones, with some missing. The profile shows under 250,000 clones, around four fifths of them singletons. The sequencing sample was made of peripheral blood. The receptors were sampled from a woman in her sixties or seventies who had recovered from COVID-19.

The CDR3: CASSWPTGTSSYNEQFF. In DNA, the CDR3 is TGTGCCAGCAGCTGGCCGACGGGAACGAGCTCCTACAATGAGCAGTTCTTC. V is TRBV5-4 and J is TRBJ2-1; weak D call: TRBD2 (5 bases). Germline V gene sequence: CDR1 SGHNT, CDR2 YYREEE (reference sequence). Trimming pared 3 bases from V and 0 bases from J, leaving 16 bases between. The CDR3 has 17 residues.

The J gene is TRBJ1-1, the V gene TRBV20-1; D may be TRBD1 (5 bases). The germline V gene encodes CDR1 DFQATT and CDR2 SNEGSKA (reference sequence). The CDR3 length is 11 residues. Trimming shortened V by 4 bases and J by 14 bases, and 17 bases separated the two germline ends. The CDR3 here is CSATPEGGAFF. The CDR3 region has the DNA TGCAGTGCTACCCCTGAGGGAGGGGCATTCTTT.

The chain uses TRBV13 and TRBJ1-4; 7 nucleotides line up with TRBD1. The CDR3 totals 14 residues. V lost 5 bases to trimming and J lost 5 bases; unmatched junction nucleotides: 5. CDR1 and CDR2 from the germline V gene are PRHDT and FYEKMQ (reference sequence). The CDR3 nucleotides read TGTGCCAGCAGCGAGCGGACAGGAAATGAAAAACTGTTTTTT. Translating it yields CASSERTGNEKLFF.

The chain has TRBV14 and TRBJ1-4, with D tentatively TRBD1 (5 bases). Germline values: CDR1 SGHDN, CDR2 FVKESK. Trimming took 0 bases from V and 8 from J, leaving 13 bases between them. CDR3 length: 15 amino acids. The CDR3 nucleotides are TGTGCCAGCAGCCAAGATCACGGGGGGGAGGAAAAACTGTTTTTT. It specifies CASSQDHGGEEKLFF.

This rearrangement joins TRBV4-1 to TRBJ1-1; weak D call: TRBD1 (6 bases). Germline V gene lookup returns CDR1 MGHRA and CDR2 YSYEKL. The CDR3 is 16 residues long. Trimming removed 8 bases from V and 4 bases from J, with 23 bases in between. CDR3 amino acids: CASGRLMDSMSTEAFF. CDR3 nucleotides: TGCGCCAGCGGCAGGTTAATGGACAGTATGTCCACTGAAGCTTTCTTT.

This chain connects TRBV21-1 to TRBJ1-5. TRBV21-1 counts as a pseudogene. This CDR3 spans 17 amino acids. CDR3 amino acids: CASSKADRTGGNQPQHF. CDR3 DNA sequence: TGTGCCAGCAGCAAAGCGGACCGTACCGGGGGCAATCAGCCCCAGCATTTT.

The chain has TRBV3-1 (or the pseudogene TRBV3-2) and TRBJ2-7; D unclear. Germline values: CDR1 LGHDT, CDR2 YNNKEL (reference sequence). Trimming removed 4 bases at V and 0 bases at J, with 10 bases between. CDR3 length equals 14 residues. The CDR3 bases are TGTGCCAGCAGCCGACTCCCGGACTCCTACGAGCAGTACTTC. Encoded protein: CASSRLPDSYEQYF.

This clone was seen a handful of times. J is TRBJ2-7 and V is TRBV5-4; no reliable D call. Trimming pared 2 bases from V and 2 bases from J, leaving 11 bases between. CDR3 length equals 14 residues. Germline V gene data show CDR1 as SGHNT and CDR2 as YYREEE (reference sequence). The CDR3 region is CASSFLYRPYEQYF. The DNA of the CDR3 is TGTGCCAGCAGCTTTTTATACAGACCCTACGAGCAGTACTTC.

CDR3 in amino acids: CASSQPHRDRGPKNTGELFF. The CDR3 bases are TGCGCCAGCAGTCAACCTCACCGGGACAGGGGGCCCAAGAACACCGGGGAGCTGTTTTTT. The chain joins TRBV23-1 to TRBJ2-2; 12 bases map to TRBD1. TRBV23-1 is filed as an ORF, its function uncertain. CDR3 length: 20 amino acids. The trim removed 2 bases at V and 1 base at J, leaving 11 bases unmatched.

To note about this clone: Other DNA sequences in this specimen translate into the identical CDR3. The chain has TRBV5-1 and TRBJ2-3, with D unclear. Trimming removed 0 bases from V and 0 bases from J, with 11 bases in between. CDR1 is SGHRS and CDR2 is YFSETQ in the germline V gene. There are 16 residues in the CDR3. CDR3 in amino acids: CASSLGSSSSTDTQYF. DNA for the CDR3: TGCGCCAGCAGCTTGGGTTCTTCGTCTAGCACAGATACGCAGTATTTT. Variable domain in full (rest from reference TRBV5-1 and TRBJ2-3): KAGVTQTPRYLIKTRGQQVTLSCSPISGHRSVSWYQQTPGQGLQFLFEYFSETQRNKGNFPGRFSGRQFSNSRSEMNVSTLELGDSALYLCASSLGSSSSTDTQYFGPGTRLTVL.

The CDR3 DNA reads TGTGCCAGCAGCGGGGGGACTAAGTTTTACAATGAGCAGTTCTTC. This translates into CASSGGTKFYNEQFF. The rearrangement joins TRBV9 to TRBJ2-1; TRBD2 aligns across 7 bases. Germline V gene lookup returns CDR1 SGDLS and CDR2 YYNGEE. CDR3 size: 15 residues. V gave up 3 bases and J gave up 4 bases; unmatched junction bases: 7.

The rearrangement links TRBV19 to TRBJ2-7, with a tentative D call TRBD2 (6 bases). V gave up 1 base and J gave up 5 bases, with 15 bases separating them. From germline, CDR1 is LNHDA and CDR2 SQIVND (reference sequence). The CDR3 sequence is 15 residues long. The CDR3 spells CASSIGGSGWDEQYF. The CDR3 DNA reads as TGTGCCAGTAGTATAGGCGGTAGCGGATGGGACGAGCAGTACTTC.

A remark on this clone: The sample holds other DNA sequences that translate to the same CDR3. V is TRBV9 and J is TRBJ2-7; tentatively, D is TRBD2 (6 bases). CDR3 length: 14 amino acids. From germline, CDR1 is SGDLS and CDR2 YYNGEE. The germline V and J ends were trimmed by 0 bases and 2 bases, with 9 bases remaining between them. As DNA, the CDR3 is TGTGCCAGCAGCGTAGGCGGCGGGACCTACGAGCAGTACTTC. Amino acids: CASSVGGGTYEQYF.

J is TRBJ2-7 and V is TRBV2; 9 bases match TRBD1. CDR1 and CDR2 from the germline V gene are SNHLY and FYNNEI. This CDR3 spans 13 amino acids. V gave up 6 bases and J gave up 9 bases; unmatched junction bases: 9. The CDR3 sequence is CASSQDRGGAQYF. The CDR3 nucleotides are TGTGCCAGCAGCCAGGACAGGGGAGGAGCGCAGTACTTC.